These 29 T cell receptor beta chains were sequenced from one sample in a study of T cells in Graves' hyperthyroidism and ophthalmopathy. Amplification of TCR beta CDR3 regions was performed using RNA transcripts as template. RT-PCR in the first round (using the HTBI primer set) targeted the TCR CDR3. TCRdb re-called the multiplex PCR reads through MiXCR, storing one row per CDR3 protein. The data contain about 300,000 distinct CDR3 sequences, approximately 18% of them seen just once; the ten biggest clones take up 39%. The sample comprised blood. All receptors derive from a man aged 50-59 years with Graves' ophthalmopathy.

Remarks on this clonotype: Relative to the germline gene, one junction end is altered; a read error may explain this. This chain links TRBV4-1 with TRBJ1-3, with D perhaps TRBD1 (5 bases). CDR3 length: 15 residues. In germline, CDR1 is MGHRA, CDR2 YSYEKL. The chain's CDR3 is CASSQDAGTGNTVYF. CDR3 in DNA: TGCGCCAGCAGCCAAGATGCAGGGACTGGAAACACCGTATATTTT.

This chain joins TRBV20-1 and TRBJ2-7; TRBD1 might be the D (6 bases). The CDR3 has 15 residues. Trimming stripped 1 base from V and 8 bases from J, with 21 bases between. From germline, CDR1 is DFQATT and CDR2 SNEGSKA (reference sequence). Here the CDR3 reads CSARVEGGQDKQQYF. Written as DNA, the CDR3 is TGCAGTGCTAGAGTTGAAGGGGGACAAGATAAGCAGCAGTACTTC.

A word on this clonotype: The missing conserved phenylalanine or tryptophan at the end of this CDR3 makes a read error likely. This chain connects TRBV29-1 to TRBJ2-5; perhaps TRBD2 as D (6 bases). V was trimmed by 7 bases and J by 2 bases, leaving 26 bases between them. Germline CDR1 is SQVTM and CDR2 is ANQGSEA. The CDR3 extends over 17 amino acids. DNA for the CDR3: TGCAGCGCCGCAGCCAAGCGGAGAGGGAGGTATCAAGAGACCCAGTACTCC. It codes for CSAAAKRRGRYQETQYS.

The chain links TRBV20-1 to TRBJ2-1, with 11 bases lining up with TRBD2. Germline V lookup: CDR1 DFQATT, CDR2 SNEGSKA (reference sequence). CDR3 length: 15 amino acids. The trim removed 5 bases at V and 4 bases at J, leaving 7 bases unmatched. This chain's CDR3 is CSARPGLAAYNEQFF. The CDR3 coding sequence is TGCAGTGCTCGCCCGGGACTAGCGGCTTACAATGAGCAGTTCTTC.

This clonotype showed up just a few times. The chain carries TRBV28 and TRBJ2-2, with D possibly matching TRBD1 (6 bases). Trimming left V 7 bases short and J 5 bases short, with 14 bases between. Germline V gene lookup returns CDR1 MDHEN and CDR2 SYDVKM. The CDR3 covers 14 residues. CDR3 coding DNA: TGTGCCAGCAACCCATCTCAGGGGACCGGGGAGCTGTTTTTT. It translates to CASNPSQGTGELFF.

The sample holds many counts of this clonotype. This chain uses TRBV12-3 or TRBV12-4 with TRBJ2-5; 10 bases are a match to TRBD1. J lost 5 bases, V lost 5 bases, and 11 bases had no gene match. CDR3 length equals 16 residues. CDR3 bases: TGTGCCAGCAGTCCCCGGGACAGGGGCCCTCGGGAGACCCAGTACTTC. It codes for CASSPRDRGPRETQYF.

A remark on this clonotype: The missing conserved phenylalanine or tryptophan at the end of this CDR3 makes a read error likely. V and J are TRBV20-1 and TRBJ1-1; D not certain. CDR1 is DFQATT and CDR2 is SNEGSKA in the germline V gene (reference sequence). The V and J ends lost 5 bases and 0 bases respectively, with 13 bases between them. The CDR3 totals 14 residues. The CDR3 sequence: CSALRTELNTEAFS. In DNA form, the CDR3 reads TGCAGTGCTCTCAGGACGGAATTGAACACTGAAGCTTTCTCT.

Many counts were recorded for this clonotype. The chain couples TRBV7-2 to TRBJ2-1; 9 bases are shared with TRBD1. This CDR3 is 16 amino acids long. Germline V lookup: CDR1 SGHTA, CDR2 FQGNSA. V gave up 4 bases and J gave up 4 bases; unmatched junction bases: 8. Written as DNA, the CDR3 is TGTGCCAGCAGCTGGGGAGGGACAGGGTTGTACAATGAGCAGTTCTTC. Translated: CASSWGGTGLYNEQFF.

This clonotype was seen a handful of times. The gene calls are TRBV29-1 and TRBJ2-7; 9 nucleotides match TRBD1. CDR1 is SQVTM, CDR2 ANQGSEA, per germline. The CDR3 consists of 13 residues. V was clipped by 6 bases and J by 3 bases; unmatched bases: 6. CDR3 in amino acids: CSVEMTGGYEQYF. The DNA of the CDR3 is TGCAGCGTAGAGATGACAGGGGGCTACGAGCAGTACTTC.

V usage is TRBV7-2 and J usage is TRBJ2-7, with 15 bases matching TRBD2. J lost 3 bases, V lost 5 bases, and 8 bases had no gene match. This CDR3 has 17 residues. Germline V gives CDR1 SGHTA, CDR2 FQGNSA. The CDR3 spells CASSTTTGLAGGYEQYF. In nucleotides, the CDR3 is TGTGCCAGCAGCACAACGACGGGACTAGCGGGAGGCTACGAGCAGTACTTC.

This clonotype occurred many times. The chain recombines TRBV12-3 or TRBV12-4 with TRBJ2-7; possible D gene TRBD2, 7 bases. The CDR3 totals 14 residues. V was cut by 5 bases and J by 6 bases, with 17 bases left in between. CDR3 in DNA: TGTGCCAGCAGTCTGACAGGAGGCGGGGGCGAGCAGTACTTC. This translates into CASSLTGGGGEQYF.

This clonotype has just a few counts. The chain links TRBV3-1 to TRBJ2-2; the D is unclear. V was pared by 4 bases and J by 5 bases, with 11 bases between. The CDR3 is made up of 14 amino acids. Germline CDR1 reads LGHDT; CDR2 reads YNNKEL (reference sequence). The CDR3 DNA is TGTGCCAGCAGCCGGATGGTTAGGACCGGGGAGCTGTTTTTT. Translated, it gives CASSRMVRTGELFF. Combining the CDR3 with reference TRBV3-1 and TRBJ2-2 gives the whole variable domain DTAVSQTPKYLVTQMGNDKSIKCEQNLGHDTMYWYKQDSKKFLKIMFSYNNKELIINETVPNRFSPKSPDKAHLNLHINSLELGDSAVYFCASSRMVRTGELFFGEGSRLTVL.

This clonotype was recorded at least ten times. The J gene is TRBJ1-4, the V gene TRBV28; TRBD1 matches at 7 bases. This CDR3 spans 16 amino acids. Germline loops: CDR1 MDHEN, CDR2 SYDVKM. V lost 3 bases, J lost 4 bases, and 8 bases stayed unmatched. The CDR3 protein is CASSFPPGQRNEKLFF. The CDR3, as DNA: TGTGCCAGCAGTTTCCCTCCGGGACAGCGTAATGAAAAACTGTTTTTT.

V and J are TRBV19 and TRBJ2-1; TRBD2 matches at 11 bases. The CDR3 length is 16 residues. V lost 0 bases to trimming and J lost 6 bases; unmatched junction nucleotides: 4. Germline CDR1 LNHDA, CDR2 SQIVND (reference sequence). This CDR3 is CASSIDSGRALNEQFF. The CDR3 DNA follows: TGTGCCAGTAGTATAGATAGCGGGAGGGCCCTCAATGAGCAGTTCTTC.

Only a few counts were recorded for this clonotype. This rearrangement joins TRBV5-1 to TRBJ2-3; 7 bases are a match to TRBD2. Germline values: CDR1 SGHRS, CDR2 YFSETQ. V lost 3 bases to trimming and J lost 3 bases; unmatched junction nucleotides: 1. This CDR3 has 13 residues. Written as DNA, the CDR3 is TGCGCCAGCAGCTGGGAGGGGACAGATACGCAGTATTTT. Its protein product is CASSWEGTDTQYF.

The rearrangement uses TRBV30 and TRBJ2-2, with D possibly TRBD2 on 6 matching bases. This CDR3 has 16 residues. The germline V gene has CDR1 GTSNPN and CDR2 SVGIG (reference sequence). V lost 6 bases and J lost 0, with 17 bases in between. The CDR3 sequence: CACTPRGLTNTGELFF. DNA for the CDR3: TGTGCCTGTACCCCGAGGGGACTGACGAACACCGGGGAGCTGTTTTTT.

Ten or more counts support this clonotype. The gene calls are TRBV12-3 or TRBV12-4 and TRBJ2-1, with 8 bases that match TRBD2. The junction had 8 bases not matched to a gene; V was cut back by 6 bases and J by 4 bases. CDR3 length: 15 residues. The CDR3 nucleotides read TGTGCCAGCAGCCGTGGTAGCGGGAATTACAATGAGCAGTTCTTC. Its protein is CASSRGSGNYNEQFF.

The gene calls are TRBV7-3 and TRBJ2-3; D gene unclear. This CDR3 region has 13 residues. Germline V lookup: CDR1 SGHTA, CDR2 FQGTGA. The germline V and J ends were trimmed by 1 base and 4 bases, with 6 bases remaining between them. CDR3 sequence reads: CASSLSQADTQYF. CDR3 DNA: TGTGCCAGCAGCTTAAGTCAGGCAGATACGCAGTATTTT.

There are many counts of this clonotype. The V call is TRBV6-1, the J call TRBJ2-1; TRBD2 agrees at 9 bases. This CDR3 comprises 17 residues. Unmatched junction bases numbered 18, after V lost 5 bases and J lost 10 bases. Germline lookup yields CDR1 MNHNS and CDR2 SASEGT. CDR3 protein: CASSPRVAGVQMPEQFF. The CDR3 nucleotides read TGTGCCAGCAGTCCGAGGGTAGCGGGAGTACAAATGCCAGAGCAGTTCTTC.

This clonotype was seen ten or more times. The J gene is TRBJ2-5, the V gene TRBV7-2, with 11 nucleotides matching TRBD1. The CDR3 loop spans 15 amino acids. In germline, CDR1 is SGHTA, CDR2 FQGNSA. J gave up 5 bases and V 5 bases, and 7 bases lay outside the gene matches. CDR3 sequence reads: CASSLARTGGETQYF. CDR3 bases: TGTGCCAGCAGCCTCGCCCGGACAGGGGGCGAGACCCAGTACTTC.

The rearrangement joins TRBV20-1 to TRBJ2-7; possibly TRBD2 for D (6 bases). The CDR3 sequence is 10 residues long. Germline V CDR1 and CDR2: DFQATT, SNEGSKA (reference sequence). Trimming took off 4 bases at V and 6 bases at J, with 7 bases between the two ends. DNA of the CDR3: TGCAGTGCTATCGGGGGCGAGCAGTACTTC. Its translation is CSAIGGEQYF.

This clonotype was seen many times. The CDR3 DNA is TGTGCCAGCAGTTCCTACAAGACAGGGGGCAGGCGCGGCTACACCTTC. Its translation is CASSSYKTGGRRGYTF. The V and J genes are TRBV27 and TRBJ1-2, with 10 bases lining up with TRBD1. The CDR3 is 16 amino acids. V was pared by 4 bases and J by 8 bases, with 13 bases of the junction left unmatched. Germline CDR1 and CDR2: MNHEY and SMNVEV (reference sequence).

This clonotype was observed many times. The chain links TRBV9 to TRBJ2-1; 7 nucleotides line up with TRBD2. V lost 0 bases, J lost 6 bases, and 3 bases stayed unmatched. Per the germline V gene, CDR1 is SGDLS and CDR2 is YYNGEE. This CDR3 is built from 14 residues. CDR3 sequence reads: CASSVGGRINEQFF. As DNA, the CDR3 is TGTGCCAGCAGCGTAGGCGGGAGAATCAATGAGCAGTTCTTC.

This clonotype was counted at least ten times. The rearrangement joins TRBV24-1 to TRBJ2-1, with D unclear. Germline V gives CDR1 KGHDR, CDR2 SFDVKD. V was pared by 11 bases and J by 5 bases, with 3 bases between. This CDR3 is built from 9 residues. CDR3 region: CASNNEQFF. For the CDR3, the DNA is TGTGCCAGCAACAATGAGCAGTTCTTC.

This sequence joins TRBV7-3 and TRBJ1-2, with D hard to call. CDR3 length: 12 amino acids. Trimming cost V 2 bases and J 4 bases, with 5 bases left between them. Germline V gene sequence: CDR1 SGHTA, CDR2 FQGTGA. The CDR3 DNA sequence: TGTGCCAGCAGCTTACGGGCCTATGGCTACACCTTC. Protein product: CASSLRAYGYTF.

The chain links TRBV27 to TRBJ1-1, with 11 bases aligning to TRBD1. Germline lookup yields CDR1 MNHEY and CDR2 SMNVEV (reference sequence). The CDR3 runs 16 residues. Trimming cost V 5 bases and J 3 bases; bases outside gene matches: 8. CDR3 nucleotides: TGTGCCAGCAGTCCAGGGGACAGGGGGTCGCACACTGAAGCTTTCTTT. Its protein product is CASSPGDRGSHTEAFF.

In its sample, this clonotype was seen many times. The gene calls are TRBV28 and TRBJ2-7, with a weak D call TRBD1 (6 bases). The CDR3 runs to 13 residues. Trimming stripped 7 bases from V and 2 bases from J, with 12 bases between. Germline V gene lookup returns CDR1 MDHEN and CDR2 SYDVKM. CDR3 sequence reads: CASTRTDTYEQYF. Here the CDR3 DNA reads TGTGCCAGCACTAGGACAGATACCTACGAGCAGTACTTC.

The table lists this clonotype with many counts. This rearrangement joins TRBV11-2 to TRBJ2-7; TRBD2 aligns across 13 bases. The CDR3 consists of 14 residues. Germline values: CDR1 SGHAT, CDR2 FQNNGV. The V gene end was trimmed by 4 bases and the J gene end by 9 bases; junction bases not matched to a gene: 6. The CDR3 coding sequence is TGTGCCAGCAGCTCCGGGACTAGCGGGATGGGGCAGTACTTC. Protein sequence: CASSSGTSGMGQYF.

In this sample, this clonotype turned up many times. This chain joins TRBV2 and TRBJ1-5; D not resolved. V gave up 10 bases and J gave up 4 bases, with 14 bases separating them. Germline V lookup: CDR1 SNHLY, CDR2 FYNNEI. The CDR3 runs 13 residues. Here the CDR3 DNA reads TGTGCCACCGGCACTATGGGGAATCAGCCCCAGCATTTT. It specifies CATGTMGNQPQHF. Looking up the rest from reference TRBV2 and TRBJ1-5 gives the full variable domain: EPEVTQTPSHQVTQMGQEVILRCVPISNHLYFYWYRQILGQKVEFLVSFYNNEISEKSEIFDDQFSVERPDGSNFTLKIRSTKLEDSAMYFCATGTMGNQPQHFGDGTRLSIL.